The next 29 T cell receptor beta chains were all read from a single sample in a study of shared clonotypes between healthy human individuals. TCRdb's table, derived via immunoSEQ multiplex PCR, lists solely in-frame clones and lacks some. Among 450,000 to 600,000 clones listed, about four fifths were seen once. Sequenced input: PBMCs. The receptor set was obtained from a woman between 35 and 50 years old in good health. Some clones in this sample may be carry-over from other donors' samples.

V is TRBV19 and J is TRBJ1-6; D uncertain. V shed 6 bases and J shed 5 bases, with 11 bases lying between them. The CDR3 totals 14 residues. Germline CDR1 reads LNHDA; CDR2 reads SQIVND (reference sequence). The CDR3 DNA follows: TGTGCCAGTAGGATGAGGCGGGATAATTCACCCCTCCACTTT. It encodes CASRMRRDNSPLHF.

CDR3 sequence: CASSVVQSSYNEQFF. In DNA form, the CDR3 reads TGTGCCAGCAGCGTAGTCCAGAGCTCCTACAATGAGCAGTTCTTC. The gene calls are TRBV9 and TRBJ2-1; D is unclear. The CDR3 consists of 15 residues. CDR1 and CDR2 (germline): SGDLS, YYNGEE. Trimming removed 0 bases from V and 0 bases from J, with 7 bases in between.

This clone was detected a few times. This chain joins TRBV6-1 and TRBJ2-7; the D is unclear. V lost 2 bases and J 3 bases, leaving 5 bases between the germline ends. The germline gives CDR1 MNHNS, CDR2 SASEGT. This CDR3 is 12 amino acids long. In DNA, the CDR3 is TGTGCCAGCAGTGAACACGGCTACGAGCAGTACTTC. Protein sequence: CASSEHGYEQYF.

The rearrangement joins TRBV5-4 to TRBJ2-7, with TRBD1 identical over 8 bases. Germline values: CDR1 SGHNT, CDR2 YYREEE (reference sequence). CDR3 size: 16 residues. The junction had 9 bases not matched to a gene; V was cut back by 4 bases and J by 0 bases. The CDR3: CASSGKDRVGSYEQYF. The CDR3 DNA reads TGTGCCAGCAGCGGGAAGGACAGGGTGGGCTCCTACGAGCAGTACTTC.

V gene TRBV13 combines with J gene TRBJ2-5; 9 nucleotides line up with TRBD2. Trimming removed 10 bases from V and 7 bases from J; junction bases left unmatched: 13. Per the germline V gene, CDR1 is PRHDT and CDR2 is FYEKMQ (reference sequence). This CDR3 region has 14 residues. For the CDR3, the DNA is TGTGCCACCTCACGCGGGAGGGGTGGTGTGACCCAGTACTTC. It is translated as CATSRGRGGVTQYF. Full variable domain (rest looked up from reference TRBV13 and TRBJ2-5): AAGVIQSPRHLIKEKRETATLKCYPIPRHDTVYWYQQGPGQDPQFLISFYEKMQSDKGSIPDRFSAQQFSDYHSELNMSSLELGDSALYFCATSRGRGGVTQYFGPGTRLLVL.

The CDR3 DNA sequence: TGTGCCAGCAGCCAAGGGTGGCGGGTCTACAATGAGCAGTTCTTC. Translating it yields CASSQGWRVYNEQFF. The chain has TRBV4-2 and TRBJ2-1, with a weak D call TRBD2 (5 bases). This CDR3 has 15 residues. Trimming took 1 base from V and 3 from J, leaving 10 bases between them. Germline V CDR1 and CDR2: LGHNA, YNFKEQ.

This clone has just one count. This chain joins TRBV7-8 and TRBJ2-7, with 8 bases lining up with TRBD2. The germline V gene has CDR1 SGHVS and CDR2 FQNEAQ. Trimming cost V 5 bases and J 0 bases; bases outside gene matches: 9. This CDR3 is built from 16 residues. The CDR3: CASSPQRTSSSYEQYF. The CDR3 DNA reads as TGTGCCAGCAGCCCTCAAAGGACTAGCAGCTCCTACGAGCAGTACTTC.

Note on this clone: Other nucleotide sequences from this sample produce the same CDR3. The CDR3 sequence is CASSLVGSANEKLFF. CDR3 nucleotides: TGCGCCAGCAGCTTGGTTGGGTCAGCTAATGAAAAACTGTTTTTT. The rearrangement links TRBV5-1 to TRBJ1-4; no firm D call. This CDR3 has 15 residues. Germline V gene lookup returns CDR1 SGHRS and CDR2 YFSETQ. Trimming took off 0 bases at V and 3 bases at J, with 9 bases between the two ends.

The CDR3 region has the DNA TGCGCCAGCAGCCAAGATCTTGGACTAGCGGGAGGGAACGAGCAGTACTTC. Translating gives CASSQDLGLAGGNEQYF. This sequence joins TRBV4-3 and TRBJ2-7, with 15 bases identical to TRBD2. CDR1 is LGHNA, CDR2 YSLEER, per germline. V shed 0 bases and J 5 bases; nucleotides not matched to a gene: 5. The CDR3 consists of 17 residues.

CDR3 loop: CASSYSQRYEQYF. The CDR3 DNA sequence: TGTGCCAGCAGCTACAGCCAACGCTACGAGCAGTACTTC. The chain employs TRBV7-8 and TRBJ2-7; unclear D gene. The germline V and J ends were trimmed by 4 bases and 3 bases, with 10 bases remaining between them. The CDR3 consists of 13 residues. CDR1 SGHVS and CDR2 FQNEAQ come from the germline V gene.

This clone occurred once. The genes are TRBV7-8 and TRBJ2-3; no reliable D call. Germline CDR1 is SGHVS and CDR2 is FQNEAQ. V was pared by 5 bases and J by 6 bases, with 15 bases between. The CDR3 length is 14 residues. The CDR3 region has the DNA TGTGCCAGCAGCAAGGACCCAGTGGCGGATACGCAGTATTTT. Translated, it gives CASSKDPVADTQYF.

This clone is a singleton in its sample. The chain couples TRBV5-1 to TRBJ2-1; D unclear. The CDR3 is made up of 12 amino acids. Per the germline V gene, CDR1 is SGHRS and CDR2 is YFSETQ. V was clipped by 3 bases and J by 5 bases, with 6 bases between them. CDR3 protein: CASSSVDNEQFF. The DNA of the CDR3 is TGCGCCAGCAGCTCGGTAGACAATGAGCAGTTCTTC.

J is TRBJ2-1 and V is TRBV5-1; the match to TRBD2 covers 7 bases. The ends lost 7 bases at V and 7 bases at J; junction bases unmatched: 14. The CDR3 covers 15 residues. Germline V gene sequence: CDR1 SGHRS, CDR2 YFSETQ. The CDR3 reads CASGDKGGSMNEQFF. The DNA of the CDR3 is TGCGCCAGCGGGGATAAGGGCGGGAGTATGAATGAGCAGTTCTTC.

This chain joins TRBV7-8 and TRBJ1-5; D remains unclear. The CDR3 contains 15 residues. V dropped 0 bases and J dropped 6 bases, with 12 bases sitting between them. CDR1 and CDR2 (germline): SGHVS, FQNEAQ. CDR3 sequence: CASSLAGGRSQPQHF. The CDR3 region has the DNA TGTGCCAGCAGCTTAGCAGGAGGCCGTTCTCAGCCCCAGCATTTT. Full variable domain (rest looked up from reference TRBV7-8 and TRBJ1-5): GAGVSQSPRYKVAKRGQDVALRCDPISGHVSLFWYQQALGQGPEFLTYFQNEAQLDKSGLPSDRFFAERPEGSVSTLKIQRTQQEDSAVYLCASSLAGGRSQPQHFGDGTRLSIL.

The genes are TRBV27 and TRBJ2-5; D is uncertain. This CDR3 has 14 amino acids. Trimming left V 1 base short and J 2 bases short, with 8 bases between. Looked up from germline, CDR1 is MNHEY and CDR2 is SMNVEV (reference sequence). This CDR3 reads CASSLFARQETQYF. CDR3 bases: TGTGCCAGCAGTTTATTCGCCCGTCAAGAGACCCAGTACTTC.

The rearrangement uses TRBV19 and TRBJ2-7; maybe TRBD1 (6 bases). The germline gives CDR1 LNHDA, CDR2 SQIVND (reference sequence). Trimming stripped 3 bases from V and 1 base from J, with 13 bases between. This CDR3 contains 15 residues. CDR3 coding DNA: TGTGCCAGTAGTATTGGGACAACATTTTCCTACGAGCAGTACTTC. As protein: CASSIGTTFSYEQYF.

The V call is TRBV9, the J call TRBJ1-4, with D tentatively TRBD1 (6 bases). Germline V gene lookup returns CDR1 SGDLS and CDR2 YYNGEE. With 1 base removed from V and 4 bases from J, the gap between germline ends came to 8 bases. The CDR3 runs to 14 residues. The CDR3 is CASSVNRVNEKLFF. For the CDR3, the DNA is TGTGCCAGCAGCGTAAACAGGGTTAATGAAAAACTGTTTTTT. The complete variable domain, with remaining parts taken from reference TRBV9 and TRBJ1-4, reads DSGVTQTPKHLITATGQRVTLRCSPRSGDLSVYWYQQSLDQGLQFLIQYYNGEERAKGNILERFSAQQFPDLHSELNLSSLELGDSALYFCASSVNRVNEKLFFGSGTQLSVL.

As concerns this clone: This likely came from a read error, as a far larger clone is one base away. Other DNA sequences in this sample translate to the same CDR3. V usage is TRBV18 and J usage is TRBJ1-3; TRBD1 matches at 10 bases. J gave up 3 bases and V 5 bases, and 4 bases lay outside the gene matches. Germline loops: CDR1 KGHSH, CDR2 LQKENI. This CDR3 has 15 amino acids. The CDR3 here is CASSDRGRYGNTIYF. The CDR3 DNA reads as TGTGCCAGCTCAGACAGGGGGCGATATGGAAACACCATATATTTT.

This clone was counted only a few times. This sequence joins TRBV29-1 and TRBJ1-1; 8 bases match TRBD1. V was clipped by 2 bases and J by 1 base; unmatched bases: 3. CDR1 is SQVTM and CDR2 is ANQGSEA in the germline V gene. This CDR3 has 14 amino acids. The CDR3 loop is CSVESGGSNTEAFF. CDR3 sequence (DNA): TGCAGCGTTGAATCAGGGGGCTCGAACACTGAAGCTTTCTTT.

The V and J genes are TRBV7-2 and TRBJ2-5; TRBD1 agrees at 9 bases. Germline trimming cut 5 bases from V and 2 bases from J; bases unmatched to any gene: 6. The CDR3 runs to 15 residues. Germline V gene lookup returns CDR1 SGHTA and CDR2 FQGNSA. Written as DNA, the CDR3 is TGTGCCAGCAGCGCCCGGACAGGGGAGCAAGAGACCCAGTACTTC. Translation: CASSARTGEQETQYF.

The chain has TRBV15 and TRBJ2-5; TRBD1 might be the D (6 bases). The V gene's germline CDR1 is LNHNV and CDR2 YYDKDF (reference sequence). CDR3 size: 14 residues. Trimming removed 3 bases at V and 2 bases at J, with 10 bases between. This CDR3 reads CATSSSGVQETQYF. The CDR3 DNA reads TGTGCCACCAGCAGCTCAGGGGTTCAAGAGACCCAGTACTTC.

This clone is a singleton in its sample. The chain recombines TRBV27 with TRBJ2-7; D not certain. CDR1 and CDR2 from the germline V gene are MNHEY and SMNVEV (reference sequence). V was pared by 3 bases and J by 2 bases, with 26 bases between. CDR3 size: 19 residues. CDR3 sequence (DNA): TGTGCCAGCAGTTTTTCGTCGTCAGGCCTTCGATACAATACCTACGAGCAGTACTTC. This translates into CASSFSSSGLRYNTYEQYF.

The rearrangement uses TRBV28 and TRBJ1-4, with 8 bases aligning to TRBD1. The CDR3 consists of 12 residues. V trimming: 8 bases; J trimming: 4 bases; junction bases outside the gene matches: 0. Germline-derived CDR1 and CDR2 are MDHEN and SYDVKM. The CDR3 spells CASGQGNEKLFF. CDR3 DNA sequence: TGTGCCAGCGGACAGGGTAATGAAAAACTGTTTTTT.

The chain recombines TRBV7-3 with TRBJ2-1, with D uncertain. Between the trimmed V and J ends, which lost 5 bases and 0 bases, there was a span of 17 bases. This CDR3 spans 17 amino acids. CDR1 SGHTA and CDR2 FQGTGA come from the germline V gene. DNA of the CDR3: TGTGCCAGCAGCCCCCTAGTGTCTCATAGCTCCTACAATGAGCAGTTCTTC. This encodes CASSPLVSHSSYNEQFF.

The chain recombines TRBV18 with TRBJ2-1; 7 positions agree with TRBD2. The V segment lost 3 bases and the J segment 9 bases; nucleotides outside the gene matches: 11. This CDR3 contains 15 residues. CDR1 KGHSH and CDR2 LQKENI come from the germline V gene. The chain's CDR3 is CASSPPGLADREQFF. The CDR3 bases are TGTGCCAGCTCACCCCCCGGGCTAGCGGATCGTGAGCAGTTCTTC.

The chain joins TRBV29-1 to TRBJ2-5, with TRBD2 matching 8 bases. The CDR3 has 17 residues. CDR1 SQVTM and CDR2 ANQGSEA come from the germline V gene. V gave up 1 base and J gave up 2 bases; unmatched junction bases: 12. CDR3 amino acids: CSVEGHTSGGYQETQYF. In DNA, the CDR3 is TGCAGCGTTGAAGGCCATACTAGCGGTGGCTATCAAGAGACCCAGTACTTC.

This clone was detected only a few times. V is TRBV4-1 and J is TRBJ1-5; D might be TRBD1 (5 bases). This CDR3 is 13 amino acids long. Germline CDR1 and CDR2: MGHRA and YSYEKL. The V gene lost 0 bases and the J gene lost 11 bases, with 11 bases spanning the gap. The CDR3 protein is CASSQEDNWAQHF. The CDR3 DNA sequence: TGCGCCAGCAGCCAAGAGGACAACTGGGCCCAGCATTTT.

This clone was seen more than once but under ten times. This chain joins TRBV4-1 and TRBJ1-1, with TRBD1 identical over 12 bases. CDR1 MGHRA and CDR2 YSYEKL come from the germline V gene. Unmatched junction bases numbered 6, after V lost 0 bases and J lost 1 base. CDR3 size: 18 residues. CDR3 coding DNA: TGCGCCAGCAGCCAAGATTATTGGGGACAGGGGGCGAACACTGAAGCTTTCTTT. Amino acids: CASSQDYWGQGANTEAFF.

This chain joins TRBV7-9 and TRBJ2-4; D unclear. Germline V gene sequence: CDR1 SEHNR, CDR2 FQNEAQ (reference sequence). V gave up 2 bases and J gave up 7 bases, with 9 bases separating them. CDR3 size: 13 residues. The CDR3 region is CASSLTTTNIQYF. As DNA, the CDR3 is TGTGCCAGCAGCTTAACGACAACGAACATTCAGTACTTC.